The entry below describes one T cell receptor (beta chain). Its antigen remains undetermined. No base-level quality is on record; no much larger clone is a single base apart. The entry originates in a study of cytomegalovirus exposure and HLA in healthy donors (dated by TCRdb to the late 2010s). Some background on the complete study: An earlier analysis of approximately 640 of the donors reported about 290 Gb of sequence data and 120 million or so unique TCR beta sequences from some 180 million T cells. About 280 gigabases of sequencing data and approximately 84 million unique TCR sequences were included in an early release covering 550 to 800 HLA-typed donors. Among the roughly 400 genotyped donors, 81% belonged to the genetic ancestry cluster associated with self-reported Caucasian donors. The study was designed to test whether signatures of past pathogen exposure could be identified by cataloging public T cell receptors. The study profiled the T cell repertoires of around 700 subjects by immunosequencing and related them to cytomegalovirus serostatus. Along with the roughly 610-subject first cohort, a separate validation cohort of some 130 different subjects was used. High-throughput TCR immunosequencing, statistical association of individual TCRs with disease status, and machine learning were combined to predict cytomegalovirus infection status. A later analysis re-examined previously published TCR beta repertoires from roughly 720 donors and added high-resolution HLA genotyping to investigate patterns of TCR occurrence. Rather than using new phenotypic data, the later analysis identified candidate immune exposures from TCR beta sequences and from how often those sequences occurred across donors. An earlier analysis of several hundred of the donors applied high-throughput TCR beta sequencing to assess whether each TCR beta V gene segment acted as functional or pseudogenic. Donor age, sex, ethnicity and CMV serostatus were compiled together with the repertoire data. A later genetic analysis used genome-wide SNP genotypes for about three fifths of the 666 donors, treating that subset as a discovery cohort. All discovery cohort repertoires had been generated on a single sequencing platform. HLA typing included class I and class II loci at four-digit resolution. The number of typed donors differed by locus: about 620-630 for A, B, C, DRB1 and DQB1; 522 for DQA1; around 580 for DPA1; and around 470 for DPB1. Several DR-DQ haplotypes were treated as single units for association and clustering because of strong linkage in the cohort. Among a few hundred genotyped donors of the cohort, an average of about 240,000 unique TCR beta nucleotide sequences were sequenced per donor, about a sixth of them non-productive. Summary of the overall study and its limitations: A later analysis found that most CMV-associated TCR beta chains appeared HLA-restricted, with HLA associations seemingly driven largely by CMV exposure. Roughly uniform sequencing depth across donors was assumed in presence/absence analyses, although this assumption may not hold. While some public TCRs were present in many individuals, most TCR sequences turned up only very rarely across donors. A later genetic analysis reported fewer N-insertions in productive TCRs among donors in an Asian-associated ancestry cluster than the roughly 700-donor mean. Correlated functional status among segregating V segments might be attributable to linkage disequilibrium, but an unknown experimental factor could not be ruled out. Because HLA typing was unavailable for some donors at each locus, only the typed subset was used in association tests. The authors suggested that the approach could potentially be generalized to other disease states and immunological phenotypes. CMV serostatus was the only immune exposure information available for the cohort. According to a later analysis, parvovirus B19, influenza, CMV and Epstein-Barr virus appeared linked to several top co-occurrence clusters. A further reported finding was that TCR beta sequences accurately predicted the HLA-A and HLA-B alleles for most subjects in the first cohort. A later analysis found that TCR association rates varied across HLA loci, with DRB1 alleles showing the most associated TCRs and HLA-C alleles the fewest. A cluster of highly shared sequence variants was judged likely to be a technical artifact of the sequencing pipeline. Broadly in line with IMGT annotations, most TCR beta V segments showed up in productive rearrangements about 87% or about 30% of the time in an earlier analysis of some 590 of the donors. In both the original and validation cohorts, the classifier was reported to diagnose cytomegalovirus status with high specificity and sensitivity. This cohort had only TCR beta chains sequenced, and the lack of alpha or paired-chain data limited which features could be detected. The study listed 164 TCR beta chains as associated with cytomegalovirus. In a later genetic analysis, a missense DCLRE1C variant was associated with V-gene and J-gene trimming of TCR beta chains, and the association was replicated in an independent cohort. Because the 87-base-pair reads could not distinguish some IMGT-functional V segments, including TRBV6-2 and TRBV6-3, those segments were excluded. Compared with equally common non-associated chains, HLA-associated TCR beta chains in a later analysis were more clonally expanded and had lower generation probabilities. In vitro tests confirmed that a few of the cytomegalovirus-associated TCR beta chains recognize cytomegalovirus antigens. When HLA alleles, especially DR and DQ, strongly co-occurred, attributing TCR associations to individual alleles was difficult. Because counts were too low, roughly 18 rarely observed V segments, including chromosome 9 orphons, were left out of the earlier analysis of 587 of the donors. In a later analysis, about 17,000 TCR beta sequences were associated with specific HLA alleles at a false discovery rate of 0.05.

Library prep was done by the immunoSEQ multiplex PCR assay. The multiplex PCR relied on a mix of 60 forward primers for TCR Vbeta segments and 13 reverse primers for TCR Jbeta segments. Amplification of the CDR3 region of rearranged TCR beta genes was performed with a multiplex PCR assay on genomic DNA. The amplified TCR beta libraries were sequenced on the Illumina HiSeq System as 87-base-pair reads. Regarding the original processing steps: A later analysis counted tens of millions of unique TCR beta chains across the roughly 700 repertoires, and 9 million to 14 million of these chains were shared by at least two donors. Raw reads were error-corrected and collapsed into unique sequences by a nearest-neighbor algorithm in which closely related sequences were merged to remove PCR and sequencing errors. Alignment of CDR3 sequences to IMGT reference sequences was used to assign V, D and J gene segments. For a sequence to be retained, a match of at least six nucleotides to both a V gene segment and a J gene segment was required. Rearrangements were classified as productive when the CDR3 lacked stop codons and remained in frame with V and J, and all other rearrangements were classified as non-productive. Following IMGT convention, CDR3 was defined as the stretch from the second conserved V-encoded cysteine up to the conserved J-encoded phenylalanine. In an earlier analysis of more than 550 of the donors, sequences lacking an unambiguous match to a single V gene segment were excluded. In an earlier analysis of a few hundred of the donors, a V segment was called functional when productive rearrangements were above 56.7%, and segregating when the standard deviation between donors exceeded 5%. A statistical classification framework was built for diagnosing cytomegalovirus status from the catalog of TCR beta chain sequences. In a later analysis, V and J genes were assigned by comparing TCR nucleotide sequences against IMGT/GENE-DB human TR gene sequences. In a later analysis, CDR3 sequences and most-parsimonious VDJ recombination scenarios were assigned using the TCRdist pipeline. In a later analysis, each TCR beta chain was defined by its CDR3 amino acid sequence together with its V-gene family, and reads lacking a unique V-gene family were excluded. In a later analysis, fewer than 600 highly shared, low-generation-probability nucleotide sequences were removed to address suspected cross-contamination and a sequencing artifact. For each public chain, a later analysis derived a clonal expansion index from normalized ranks of inferred template counts within each repertoire. In a later analysis, generation probabilities were computed with a VDJ recombination model fitted to out-of-frame rearrangements, and the resulting probabilities were checked against IGoR. A later analysis scored TCR-TCR, TCR-HLA and TCR-CMV co-occurrence with hypergeometric tests, applying a repertoire-size bias correction to TCR pairs. A later analysis estimated false discovery rates by permuting HLA or CMV assignments 20 times. A later analysis grouped co-occurring TCRs with DBSCAN, adding TCRdist sequence similarity when clustering within HLA-allele-positive subsets. Repertoires with fewer than 30,000 or more than 120,000 public chains, plus five repertoires with anomalous nucleotide sharing, were excluded from co-occurrence clustering. Imported from immuneACCESS, the table was reduced by TCRdb to in-frame sequences with V and J called. These copies leave out some clones; in studies compared against another copy, an unresolved V gene accounts for under half, and the cause of the remainder is not known. The DNA was the basis for D and trimming; V, J and clone size are from that table. This sample has 150,000 or so clones in its table, and roughly three quarters of those were observed once. The top ten constitute roughly 13% of the sample.

V is clipped by 8 bases and J by 3 bases, and the sequence between their germline boundaries is 21 bases long. Measured from the cysteine to the phenylalanine, the CDR3 is 16 residues long. The sequence is cut down to CDR3 DNA, 48 bases in frame from base 1. For CDR1 and CDR2, the germline V gene lists ENHRY and SYGVKD. The cohort was made up of 500 to 800 healthy bone marrow donors. All cohort members were sampled while nominally healthy, although unrecorded immune exposures were likely present. The donor tested CMV seropositive, placing the donor among the 310 or so seropositive members of the cohort. A peripheral blood sample was provided by each donor, and peripheral blood mononuclear cells were used for TCR beta sequencing. The Qiagen DNeasy Blood Extraction Kit was used to extract genomic DNA from the blood cell samples.

Sequencing input: PBMCs. Recombination connected TRBV10-3 to TRBJ2-3; the D gene is perhaps TRBD2, on 5 matching bases. This sequence originates from a man aged 30 to 39 in good health and CMV-seropositive. The bases read TGTGCCATCTCATCACGGAGTAACGGGAAAACAGATACGCAGTATTTT. This yields the protein CAISSRSNGKTDTQYF.